A single sample gave rise to the 27 T cell receptor beta chains below, sequenced in a study of Tregs in tolerant kidney transplant recipients. Only in-frame clones appear in the TCRdb table, and some are missing; sequencing was by immunoSEQ multiplex PCR. The sample gives hundreds of thousands of clones, 80% to 85% of which show up once; roughly 0.67% is in the top ten. The sequenced sample consisted of CD4+ T cells from blood. The receptors originated from a human donor in good health.

The chain links TRBV7-7 to TRBJ2-3; 8 bases align to TRBD2. The CDR3 is 15 residues long. From germline, CDR1 is SSHAT and CDR2 FNYEAQ (reference sequence). V lost 5 bases and J lost 3; bases outside the gene matches: 7. The CDR3 DNA reads as TGTGCCAGCAGCCCGAGCGGGAGAACAACAGATACGCAGTATTTT. This codes for CASSPSGRTTDTQYF.

This chain connects TRBV19 to TRBJ2-5, with D hard to call. The V end was cut by 9 bases, the J end by 2 bases, with 16 bases between. The CDR3 covers 14 residues. The germline V gene has CDR1 LNHDA and CDR2 SQIVND (reference sequence). The CDR3 nucleotides read TGTGCCAGCCAATCCCTAACGGAACAAGAGACCCAGTACTTC. Amino acids: CASQSLTEQETQYF.

This clone was picked up a small number of times. The chain combines TRBV7-8 with TRBJ1-2; unclear D gene. Deletions cut 5 bases from V and 6 bases from J, with 7 bases between. The CDR3 consists of 11 residues. CDR1 is SGHVS, CDR2 FQNEAQ, per germline. CDR3 nucleotides: TGTGCCAGCAGCCGGAGGGATGGCTACACCTTC. Protein: CASSRRDGYTF.

This chain connects TRBV18 to TRBJ1-1, with D tentatively TRBD1 (5 bases). Germline V gene sequence: CDR1 KGHSH, CDR2 LQKENI. Trimming removed 0 bases from V and 4 bases from J, with 15 bases in between. The CDR3 length is 16 residues. DNA for the CDR3: TGTGCCAGCTCACCACCTTATGGGGGGATTGCCACTGAAGCTTTCTTT. This encodes CASSPPYGGIATEAFF.

The chain links TRBV7-2 to TRBJ2-4; no clear D gene. This CDR3 is 14 amino acids long. Germline CDR1 reads SGHTA; CDR2 reads FQGNSA. Trimming removed 3 bases from V and 6 bases from J, with 12 bases in between. CDR3 sequence: CASSLVGWGNIQYF. The CDR3, as DNA: TGTGCCAGCAGCTTGGTCGGGTGGGGAAACATTCAGTACTTC.

In its sample, this clone was seen a few times. The chain carries TRBV7-2 and TRBJ1-1; unclear D gene. Germline-derived CDR1 and CDR2 are SGHTA and FQGNSA. The CDR3 is 13 amino acids. Trimming left V 2 bases short and J 8 bases short, with 12 bases between. The CDR3 nucleotides are TGTGCCAGCAGCTTAAGCGGGATTTTAGAAGCTTTCTTT. Translated: CASSLSGILEAFF. Drawing the rest from reference TRBV7-2 and TRBJ1-1, the complete variable domain is GAGVSQSPSNKVTEKGKDVELRCDPISGHTALYWYRQSLGQGLEFLIYFQGNSAPDKSGLPSDRFSAERTGGSVSTLTIQRTQQEDSAVYLCASSLSGILEAFFGQGTRLTVV.

The chain recombines TRBV19 with TRBJ2-2; D is unclear. V was clipped by 3 bases and J by 5 bases, with 7 bases between them. This CDR3 spans 13 amino acids. Per the germline V gene, CDR1 is LNHDA and CDR2 is SQIVND (reference sequence). The CDR3, as DNA: TGTGCCAGTAGTATTAGCAGGACCGGGGAGCTGTTTTTT. Translated: CASSISRTGELFF.

The rearrangement joins TRBV2 to TRBJ1-5; D remains unclear. The ends were cut back, 4 bases at V and 0 bases at J, with 7 bases in the middle. The germline V gene encodes CDR1 SNHLY and CDR2 FYNNEI. The length of the CDR3 is 14 residues. CDR3 sequence reads: CASSAANSNQPQHF. Here the CDR3 DNA reads TGTGCCAGCAGTGCCGCCAATAGCAATCAGCCCCAGCATTTT.

This chain uses TRBV12-5 with TRBJ2-3; a possible D gene is TRBD2 (6 bases). The V gene's germline CDR1 is LGHNT and CDR2 FRNRAP. This CDR3 region has 13 residues. The V and J ends lost 7 bases and 1 base respectively, with 9 bases between them. The CDR3 DNA sequence: TGTGCTAGTGTGGGGGGAGGCACAGATACGCAGTATTTT. Translation gives CASVGGGTDTQYF.

This clone was observed a few times. V gene TRBV4-2 combines with J gene TRBJ2-7; 9 bases are a match to TRBD1. After removal of 4 bases from V and 3 bases from J, the junction contained 4 bases not matched to a gene. Germline values: CDR1 LGHNA, CDR2 YNFKEQ. The CDR3 has 14 amino acids. The CDR3 nucleotides read TGTGCCAGCAGCCTTTCGACAGGGGGCTACGAGCAGTACTTC. Translating it yields CASSLSTGGYEQYF.

The rearrangement joins TRBV6-1 to TRBJ2-3; D is unclear. Trimming cost V 6 bases and J 0 bases, with 13 bases left between them. The CDR3 extends over 15 amino acids. Looked up from germline, CDR1 is MNHNS and CDR2 is SASEGT. This CDR3 reads CASRTRAASTDTQYF. The CDR3 DNA reads TGTGCCAGCAGGACTCGTGCTGCTAGCACAGATACGCAGTATTTT.

The chain couples TRBV14 to TRBJ2-1, with D maybe TRBD2 (5 bases). Per the germline V gene, CDR1 is SGHDN and CDR2 is FVKESK. The V and J ends lost 2 bases and 0 bases respectively, with 8 bases between them. There are 15 residues in the CDR3. The CDR3 nucleotides read TGTGCCAGCAGCCAACACGGGAACTCCTACAATGAGCAGTTCTTC. Residues: CASSQHGNSYNEQFF.

This sequence joins TRBV7-3 and TRBJ2-7; 7 bases fit TRBD1. Looked up from germline, CDR1 is SGHTA and CDR2 is FQGTGA. V gave up 1 base and J gave up 3 bases; unmatched junction bases: 0. CDR3 size: 13 residues. The CDR3 protein is CASSLRDSYEQYF. As DNA, the CDR3 is TGTGCCAGCAGCTTAAGGGACAGCTACGAGCAGTACTTC. Full variable domain (outside the CDR3, taken from reference TRBV7-3 and TRBJ2-7): GAGVSQTPSNKVTEKGKYVELRCDPISGHTALYWYRQSLGQGPEFLIYFQGTGAADDSGLPNDRFFAVRPEGSVSTLKIQRTERGDSAVYLCASSLRDSYEQYFGPGTRLTVT.

J is TRBJ2-1 and V is TRBV6-5; D uncertain. The length of the CDR3 is 13 residues. Between the trimmed V and J ends, which lost 6 bases and 12 bases, there was a span of 18 bases. The germline CDR1 and CDR2 sequences are MNHEY and SVGAGI. The CDR3 is CASRGNPYSWQFF. The CDR3 DNA sequence: TGTGCCAGCAGGGGGAATCCCTACTCGTGGCAGTTCTTC.

The chain employs TRBV27 and TRBJ1-5; 7 bases line up with TRBD1. The germline CDR1 and CDR2 sequences are MNHEY and SMNVEV (reference sequence). The CDR3 length is 16 residues. J was trimmed by 1 base and V by 5 bases; bases with no gene match: 8. The DNA of the CDR3 is TGTGCCAGCAGTCCAACCTCACAGGGGAGCAATCAGCCCCAGCATTTT. Protein product: CASSPTSQGSNQPQHF.

The CDR3 sequence is CAWSPRHPNTGELFF. For the CDR3, the DNA is TGTGCCTGGAGTCCCCGACACCCGAACACCGGGGAGCTGTTTTTT. V usage is TRBV30 and J usage is TRBJ2-2; D remains unclear. CDR3 size: 15 residues. Per the germline V gene, CDR1 is GTSNPN and CDR2 is SVGIG (reference sequence). Trimming stripped 2 bases from V and 0 bases from J, with 10 bases between.

The V call is TRBV9, the J call TRBJ1-3; 7 bases line up with TRBD1. CDR1 SGDLS and CDR2 YYNGEE come from the germline V gene. V trimming: 2 bases; J trimming: 2 bases; junction bases outside the gene matches: 4. This CDR3 has 15 residues. The DNA of the CDR3 is TGTGCCAGCAGCGTGGGGGGACAGACTGGAAACACCATATATTTT. The encoded protein is CASSVGGQTGNTIYF.

The chain recombines TRBV6-5 with TRBJ2-3; D may be TRBD2 (6 bases). The V end was cut by 4 bases, the J end by 3 bases, with 17 bases between. This CDR3 is built from 16 residues. From germline, CDR1 is MNHEY and CDR2 SVGAGI. The CDR3 sequence is CASSCLDGGNTDTQYF. DNA of the CDR3: TGTGCCAGCAGTTGTCTCGACGGAGGGAATACAGATACGCAGTATTTT.

The chain employs TRBV5-1 and TRBJ2-7, with 9 bases aligning to TRBD1. Germline V lookup: CDR1 SGHRS, CDR2 YFSETQ. This CDR3 has 14 amino acids. Germline trimming cut 3 bases from V and 3 bases from J; bases unmatched to any gene: 4. CDR3 coding DNA: TGCGCCAGCAGCTCCCGGACAGGGGACTACGAGCAGTACTTC. Residues: CASSSRTGDYEQYF.

The gene calls are TRBV30 and TRBJ2-7, with 7 bases that match TRBD1. Germline CDR1 reads GTSNPN; CDR2 reads SVGIG (reference sequence). The V gene end was trimmed by 7 bases and the J gene end by 4 bases; junction bases not matched to a gene: 7. This CDR3 region has 12 residues. The CDR3 DNA reads as TGTGCCTTTAGTAGGGGGCGTTACGAGCAGTACTTC. This sequence encodes CAFSRGRYEQYF.

In this sample, this clone turned up a few times. The chain has TRBV9 and TRBJ2-7; D remains ambiguous. The V gene's germline CDR1 is SGDLS and CDR2 YYNGEE. The CDR3 length is 14 residues. The germline V and J ends were trimmed by 0 bases and 5 bases, with 12 bases remaining between them. CDR3 sequence (DNA): TGTGCCAGCAGCGTAGACGCTGGAGCTAACGAGCAGTACTTC. This translates into CASSVDAGANEQYF.

This chain joins TRBV15 and TRBJ2-7, with D tentatively TRBD1 (6 bases). Germline V gene lookup returns CDR1 LNHNV and CDR2 YYDKDF (reference sequence). V was cut by 1 base and J by 0 bases, with 13 bases left in between. This CDR3 region has 16 residues. The CDR3 nucleotides read TGTGCCACCAGCAGAGGCCCCGTAGGGGGCTCCTACGAGCAGTACTTC. It encodes CATSRGPVGGSYEQYF.

In DNA, the CDR3 is TGTGCCAGCAGTTACCTTACCTTAGACAGAAACACTGAAGCTTTCTTT. Its translation: CASSYLTLDRNTEAFF. The chain recombines TRBV6-6 with TRBJ1-1, with a possible D match to TRBD1 (5 bases). Germline CDR1 MNHNY, CDR2 SVGAGI (reference sequence). V was trimmed by 2 bases and J by 2 bases, leaving 15 bases between them. The CDR3 contains 16 residues.

This chain connects TRBV19 to TRBJ1-1, with 9 nucleotides matching TRBD1. Unmatched junction bases numbered 7, after V lost 7 bases and J lost 4 bases. Per the germline V gene, CDR1 is LNHDA and CDR2 is SQIVND (reference sequence). The CDR3 consists of 14 residues. The CDR3, as DNA: TGTGCCAGTAACCCCAACAGGGGGCTCACTGAAGCTTTCTTT. Translated: CASNPNRGLTEAFF.

The chain is built from TRBV7-2 and TRBJ2-1; D may be TRBD2 (5 bases). The CDR3 runs 13 residues. Trimming removed 2 bases at V and 9 bases at J, with 11 bases between. Germline V gene sequence: CDR1 SGHTA, CDR2 FQGNSA. The CDR3 DNA sequence: TGTGCCAGCAGCTTACCGGGGTTACCTGAGCAGTTCTTC. Protein: CASSLPGLPEQFF.

The CDR3, as DNA: TGTGCCAGCAGCCAAGACAGGAGCTATGGCTACACCTTC. Protein product: CASSQDRSYGYTF. The chain combines TRBV14 with TRBJ1-2, with D unresolved. The CDR3 totals 13 residues. Trimming cost V 0 bases and J 4 bases, with 6 bases left between them. Germline loops: CDR1 SGHDN, CDR2 FVKESK.

This rearrangement joins TRBV6-5 to TRBJ2-7, with D possibly matching TRBD1 (6 bases). Germline V gene data show CDR1 as MNHEY and CDR2 as SVGAGI. V was clipped by 6 bases and J by 0 bases, with 9 bases between them. The CDR3 runs to 13 residues. For the CDR3, the DNA is TGTGCCAGCAGCCGACAGGACTCCTACGAGCAGTACTTC. Residues: CASSRQDSYEQYF.